The entry below gives a single T cell receptor beta chain sequence along with its context. The sample belongs to a study of shared T cell receptors in the human thymus. The assay was immunoSEQ multiplex PCR, and TCRdb's table has in-frame clones only and misses some. The profile shows some 760,000 clones, 70% to 90% of them singletons. The same sample was also studied in work on human thymus T cells.

Sequences were obtained from thymocytes. The clonotype originates from a girl under three years old with a congenital heart defect.

The CDR3 nucleotides are TGTGCCAGCAGTGAAGCTGGAGGGGACGAGCAGTACTTC. This encodes CASSEAGGDEQYF. The rearrangement joins TRBV6-1 to TRBJ2-7; D might be TRBD2 (6 bases). This CDR3 has 13 amino acids. Trimming left V 0 bases short and J 5 bases short, with 8 bases between. Germline-derived CDR1 and CDR2 are MNHNS and SASEGT.